Presented here are 5 T cell receptor beta chains from one specimen sequenced in a study of cytomegalovirus exposure and HLA in healthy donors. The PCR ran on 60 Vbeta and 13 Jbeta primers. The assay was immunoSEQ multiplex PCR, and TCRdb's table has in-frame clones only and misses some. The data show around 150,000 clones, 75% seen once. The sample was PBMCs. All receptors come from a man aged 18-30 years in good health and CMV-seropositive.

This clone was seen only once. The chain employs TRBV4-2 and TRBJ2-7; 8 nucleotides match TRBD2. Germline CDR1 LGHNA, CDR2 YNFKEQ. There are 15 residues in the CDR3. The J segment lost 6 bases and the V segment lost 0 bases, leaving 7 bases of the junction unmatched. The CDR3 DNA follows: TGTGCCAGCAGCCAAGACGAGGTAGCGGGAATCGAGCAGTACTTC. Its protein is CASSQDEVAGIEQYF.

The genes are TRBV19 and TRBJ2-1; D gene uncertain. The ends were cut back, 3 bases at V and 5 bases at J, with 14 bases in the middle. CDR1 is LNHDA, CDR2 SQIVND, per germline (reference sequence). The CDR3 extends over 15 amino acids. The CDR3 bases are TGTGCCAGTAGTATGTCCAGGCAACGAAACAATGAGCAGTTCTTC. As protein: CASSMSRQRNNEQFF.

This clone has more than one count but fewer than ten. The same CDR3 arises from other DNA sequences in this sample as well. This sequence joins TRBV7-2 and TRBJ2-2; 8 bases are a match to TRBD1. J was trimmed by 9 bases and V by 1 base; bases with no gene match: 7. CDR1 is SGHTA and CDR2 is FQGNSA in the germline V gene. CDR3 length: 15 residues. The CDR3 sequence: CASSLEGTGSRELFF. For the CDR3, the DNA is TGTGCCAGCAGCTTAGAGGGGACAGGTTCCAGGGAGCTGTTTTTT.

This clone showed up just once. J is TRBJ1-4 and V is TRBV28; D is possibly TRBD1 (6 bases). Trimming left V 8 bases short and J 4 bases short, with 14 bases between. The CDR3 contains 14 residues. The germline V gene has CDR1 MDHEN and CDR2 SYDVKM. CDR3 nucleotides: TGTGCCAGCGGCGGGGGCAACGGTAATGAAAAACTGTTTTTT. This sequence encodes CASGGGNGNEKLFF.

The chain couples TRBV6-5 to TRBJ1-2, with D perhaps matching TRBD1 (6 bases). This CDR3 has 13 residues. Per germline, CDR1 MNHEY and CDR2 SVGAGI. V was clipped by 5 bases and J by 8 bases, with 15 bases between them. CDR3 coding DNA: TGTGCCAGCAGTGAAATCAGGGGTGTGGGCTACACCTTC. This gives the protein CASSEIRGVGYTF.